Shown below are 27 T cell receptor beta chains from a single sample sequenced in a study of shared T cell receptors in the human thymus. TCRdb keeps only in-frame clones here, not all; method: immunoSEQ multiplex PCR. The sample lists under 850,000 clones, roughly 88% seen once, with approximately 0.011% in the top ten. The sample also formed part of further work on human thymus T cells.

Sequenced material: thymocytes. The origin of the receptors is a boy in the first two years of life with a congenital heart defect.

This clone appeared a single time. The chain couples TRBV5-4 to TRBJ2-3, with D hard to call. With 3 bases removed from V and 6 bases from J, the gap between germline ends came to 14 bases. The CDR3 sequence is 14 residues long. Germline V lookup: CDR1 SGHNT, CDR2 YYREEE (reference sequence). The CDR3 here is CASSSGHSPDTQYF. CDR3 DNA: TGTGCCAGCAGCTCAGGTCACTCACCCGATACGCAGTATTTT.

The chain uses TRBV29-1 and TRBJ1-2; 7 positions match TRBD1. The CDR3 is made up of 14 amino acids. The ends lost 5 bases at V and 0 bases at J; junction bases unmatched: 6. Germline V CDR1 and CDR2: SQVTM, ANQGSEA. The CDR3 spells CSVWGDSPNYGYTF. For the CDR3, the DNA is TGCAGCGTTTGGGGGGACAGCCCTAACTATGGCTACACCTTC.

The chain employs TRBV10-3 and TRBJ1-2, with D possibly matching TRBD1 (5 bases). The CDR3 runs to 15 residues. V lost 0 bases to trimming and J lost 3 bases, with 11 bases between them. In germline, CDR1 is ENHRY, CDR2 SYGVKD. The CDR3 sequence: CAISESPGEDYGYTF. The CDR3 region has the DNA TGTGCCATCAGTGAGTCGCCGGGGGAGGACTATGGCTACACCTTC.

Worth noting for this clone: In the same sample, other DNA sequences code for this CDR3. The rearrangement links TRBV19 to TRBJ2-7; TRBD1 agrees at 9 bases. Germline V CDR1 and CDR2: LNHDA, SQIVND (reference sequence). The CDR3 is made up of 14 amino acids. V dropped 5 bases and J dropped 0; count of bases not matched to a gene: 2. As DNA, the CDR3 is TGTGCCAGTAGTTTGGACAGGGGCTCCTACGAGCAGTACTTC. Its translation: CASSLDRGSYEQYF.

The CDR3 sequence: CASSEPTGAPDYGYTF. The CDR3 nucleotides are TGTGCCAGCAGTGAGCCGACAGGGGCGCCGGACTATGGCTACACCTTC. V and J are TRBV6-1 and TRBJ1-2, with 8 bases that match TRBD1. The V gene end was trimmed by 3 bases and the J gene end by 3 bases; junction bases not matched to a gene: 9. The germline V gene has CDR1 MNHNS and CDR2 SASEGT. The CDR3 extends over 16 amino acids.

The gene calls are TRBV15 and TRBJ2-1; TRBD2 aligns across 13 bases. Per germline, CDR1 LNHNV and CDR2 YYDKDF (reference sequence). The CDR3 extends over 15 amino acids. The J segment lost 6 bases and the V segment lost 4 bases, leaving 3 bases of the junction unmatched. CDR3 sequence: CATSTRTSGSNEQFF. The CDR3 nucleotides read TGTGCCACCAGCACCCGGACTAGCGGGAGCAATGAGCAGTTCTTC. The full variable domain, its missing parts supplied by reference TRBV15 and TRBJ2-1, is DAMVIQNPRYQVTQFGKPVTLSCSQTLNHNVMYWYQQKSSQAPKLLFHYYDKDFNNEADTPDNFQSRRPNTSFCFLDIRSPGLGDTAMYLCATSTRTSGSNEQFFGPGTRLTVL.

The chain joins TRBV11-3 to TRBJ2-7; 7 positions agree with TRBD1. This CDR3 spans 12 amino acids. Germline values: CDR1 SGHNT, CDR2 YENEEA. Trimming cost V 5 bases and J 7 bases; bases outside gene matches: 5. As DNA, the CDR3 is TGTGCCAGCAGCCAGACAGGGCTTGAGCAGTACTTC. Translated, it gives CASSQTGLEQYF. Variable domain in full (rest from reference TRBV11-3 and TRBJ2-7): EAGVVQSPRYKIIEKKQPVAFWCNPISGHNTLYWYLQNLGQGPELLIRYENEEAVDDSQLPKDRFSAERLKGVDSTLKIQPAELGDSAVYLCASSQTGLEQYFGPGTRLTVT.

V gene TRBV30 combines with J gene TRBJ1-4; 9 positions match TRBD1. Trimming at V came to 0 bases and at J to 11 bases, leaving 4 bases not matched to a gene. There are 13 residues in the CDR3. Germline assignment: CDR1 GTSNPN and CDR2 SVGIG (reference sequence). The CDR3 DNA reads TGTGCCTGGAGTGTAAGTGGACAGGGGAAACTGTTTTTT. This gives the protein CAWSVSGQGKLFF.

The chain joins TRBV6-6 to TRBJ2-7; 10 bases align to TRBD2. The CDR3 spans 16 residues. The V gene's germline CDR1 is MNHNY and CDR2 SVGAGI (reference sequence). Losses at the gene ends were 10 bases for V and 5 bases for J; bases not matched to a gene: 17. In DNA form, the CDR3 reads TGTGCCACATTTCGGGGGCTAGCGGGAGAAAACCACGAGCAGTACTTC. Translation gives CATFRGLAGENHEQYF.

The V call is TRBV6-4, the J call TRBJ2-1; 8 bases fit TRBD2. Per germline, CDR1 MRHNA and CDR2 SNTAGT. V lost 0 bases, J lost 4 bases, and 11 bases stayed unmatched. The CDR3 covers 18 residues. The CDR3 DNA is TGTGCCAGCAGTGACTCAGGGTTGCCGGGAGGGCCTTACAATGAGCAGTTCTTC. It specifies CASSDSGLPGGPYNEQFF.

This clone has a handful of counts. V is TRBV28 and J is TRBJ2-2; TRBD1 matches 7 bases. V gave up 6 bases and J gave up 13 bases; unmatched junction bases: 20. The CDR3 sequence is 16 residues long. CDR1 and CDR2 (germline): MDHEN, SYDVKM. The CDR3 DNA sequence: TGTGCCAGCAGCCCACGCCCCGGGACCAGGGGGTACGTGCTGTTTTTT. Its protein is CASSPRPGTRGYVLFF.

The chain employs TRBV2 and TRBJ2-7; D may be TRBD1 (6 bases). Deletions cut 7 bases from V and 3 bases from J, with 16 bases between. CDR1 is SNHLY, CDR2 FYNNEI, per germline. This CDR3 has 14 residues. CDR3 DNA sequence: TGTGCCAGCATGCCCCGGACAGACTGCTACGAGCAGTACTTC. This sequence encodes CASMPRTDCYEQYF.

The chain is built from TRBV28 and TRBJ1-3; 8 nucleotides agree with TRBD1. V was pared by 6 bases and J by 0 bases, with 10 bases of the junction left unmatched. The germline gives CDR1 MDHEN, CDR2 SYDVKM. The CDR3 runs 17 residues. The CDR3 region has the DNA TGTGCCAGCAGGCCAAGGGACAGGCGCTTCTCTGGAAACACCATATATTTT. Protein sequence: CASRPRDRRFSGNTIYF. Using reference TRBV28 and TRBJ1-3 for the parts outside the CDR3, the full variable domain is DVKVTQSSRYLVKRTGEKVFLECVQDMDHENMFWYRQDPGLGLRLIYFSYDVKMKEKGDIPEGYSVSREKKERFSLILESASTNQTSMYLCASRPRDRRFSGNTIYFGEGSWLTVV.

This chain uses TRBV6-5 with TRBJ2-2, with 10 bases matching TRBD1. The germline gives CDR1 MNHEY, CDR2 SVGAGI. V lost 5 bases, J lost 7 bases, and 7 bases stayed unmatched. The CDR3 is 15 amino acids. DNA for the CDR3: TGTGCCAGCAGTCCGGCGACAGGGGGCCTCGGGGAGCTGTTTTTT. Protein product: CASSPATGGLGELFF.

The V and J genes are TRBV11-2 and TRBJ1-3; D might be TRBD1 (5 bases). Looked up from germline, CDR1 is SGHAT and CDR2 is FQNNGV. Trimming removed 0 bases at V and 8 bases at J, with 11 bases between. The CDR3 runs to 14 residues. CDR3 sequence reads: CASSLDRADDTIYF. CDR3 nucleotides: TGTGCCAGCAGCTTAGACAGGGCCGACGACACCATATATTTT.

The rearrangement uses TRBV15 and TRBJ2-7, with D perhaps matching TRBD2 (6 bases). The CDR3 is 16 residues long. V was cut by 1 base and J by 3 bases, with 16 bases left in between. Germline V lookup: CDR1 LNHNV, CDR2 YYDKDF (reference sequence). The CDR3 here is CATSRAGARSLYEQYF. The CDR3 DNA reads TGTGCCACCAGCAGAGCGGGAGCCAGATCGCTCTACGAGCAGTACTTC.

The V and J genes are TRBV6-5 and TRBJ2-3; possible D gene TRBD1, 5 bases. Between the trimmed V and J ends, which lost 6 bases and 8 bases, there was a span of 18 bases. The CDR3 contains 14 residues. The V gene's germline CDR1 is MNHEY and CDR2 SVGAGI. As DNA, the CDR3 is TGTGCCAGCAGCCCCCCCGACAGACCCGGTACGCAGTATTTT. It codes for CASSPPDRPGTQYF.

This chain links TRBV18 with TRBJ2-5; maybe TRBD1 (5 bases). V gave up 4 bases and J gave up 2 bases, with 11 bases separating them. This CDR3 contains 14 residues. The germline gives CDR1 KGHSH, CDR2 LQKENI. CDR3 sequence (DNA): TGTGCCAGCTCACTCAGGGTACATCAAGAGACCCAGTACTTC. It yields the protein CASSLRVHQETQYF. The entire variable domain, with the rest obtained from reference TRBV18 and TRBJ2-5, is as follows: NAGVMQNPRHLVRRRGQEARLRCSPMKGHSHVYWYRQLPEEGLKFMVYLQKENIIDESGMPKERFSAEFPKEGPSILRIQQVVRGDSAAYFCASSLRVHQETQYFGPGTRLLVL.

This chain joins TRBV28 and TRBJ2-6; 7 bases match TRBD1. This CDR3 region has 17 residues. The ends lost 7 bases at V and 0 bases at J; junction bases unmatched: 9. Germline CDR1 is MDHEN and CDR2 is SYDVKM. The CDR3 here is CASTRGQVSSGANVLTF. CDR3 nucleotide sequence: TGTGCCAGCACCAGAGGACAGGTTAGCTCTGGGGCCAACGTCCTGACTTTC.

This chain links TRBV5-1 with TRBJ1-3; no reliable D call. From germline, CDR1 is SGHRS and CDR2 YFSETQ. Trimming removed 5 bases at V and 0 bases at J, with 9 bases between. The CDR3 contains 14 residues. CDR3 loop: CASRPGSSGNTIYF. The CDR3 coding sequence is TGCGCCAGCAGACCCGGGAGCTCTGGAAACACCATATATTTT.

The chain employs TRBV7-2 and TRBJ2-7; D is uncertain. CDR3 size: 14 residues. The V end was cut by 1 base, the J end by 2 bases, with 9 bases between. Germline assignment: CDR1 SGHTA and CDR2 FQGNSA. This CDR3 reads CASSLDLTPYEQYF. The CDR3 nucleotides read TGTGCCAGCAGCTTAGACCTCACACCCTACGAGCAGTACTTC.

The chain carries TRBV18 and TRBJ2-7; 10 bases line up with TRBD2. V trimming: 3 bases; J trimming: 5 bases; junction bases outside the gene matches: 4. This CDR3 has 14 residues. Per germline, CDR1 KGHSH and CDR2 LQKENI. CDR3 nucleotide sequence: TGTGCCAGCTCACCTAGGCTAGCGGGAGACGAGCAGTACTTC. This encodes CASSPRLAGDEQYF.

The V call is TRBV30, the J call TRBJ1-4; D gene uncertain. V was cut by 1 base and J by 8 bases, with 8 bases left in between. Germline V gives CDR1 GTSNPN, CDR2 SVGIG (reference sequence). CDR3 length equals 12 residues. Here the CDR3 DNA reads TGTGCCTGGAGTGCGGGAGGGGAAAAACTGTTTTTT. The encoded protein is CAWSAGGEKLFF.

This chain joins TRBV2 and TRBJ2-7; maybe TRBD1 (6 bases). Per the germline V gene, CDR1 is SNHLY and CDR2 is FYNNEI. This CDR3 is 12 amino acids long. Trimming took 7 bases from V and 2 from J, leaving 9 bases between them. The CDR3 coding sequence is TGTGCCAGCACAGGGGCCCCCTACGAGCAGTACTTC. Its translation: CASTGAPYEQYF.

The V call is TRBV4-2, the J call TRBJ2-7; 7 positions match TRBD2. The germline gives CDR1 LGHNA, CDR2 YNFKEQ. The junction had 5 bases not matched to a gene; V was cut back by 4 bases and J by 2 bases. This CDR3 is built from 14 residues. This CDR3 is CASSPAAGAYEQYF. Written as DNA, the CDR3 is TGTGCCAGCAGCCCCGCGGCGGGAGCCTACGAGCAGTACTTC.

The CDR3 DNA reads as TGTGCTAGTGGTTTAATAGGGGTGCCCTACAATGAGCAGTTCTTC. It specifies CASGLIGVPYNEQFF. This rearrangement joins TRBV12-5 to TRBJ2-1; tentative D call: TRBD1 (5 bases). This CDR3 is built from 15 residues. The V gene lost 3 bases and the J gene lost 2 bases, with 11 bases spanning the gap. Looked up from germline, CDR1 is LGHNT and CDR2 is FRNRAP.

In nucleotides, the CDR3 is TGTGCCAGCAGCGCCCGGACAGGGGATAACTATGGCTACACCTTC. The encoded protein is CASSARTGDNYGYTF. J is TRBJ1-2 and V is TRBV7-9; 9 bases are shared with TRBD1. The CDR3 totals 15 residues. V lost 5 bases, J lost 1 base, and 5 bases stayed unmatched. The germline V gene encodes CDR1 SEHNR and CDR2 FQNEAQ (reference sequence).